This T cell receptor (beta chain) was profiled in a study of blood T cells in healthy people across ages (dated by TCRdb to between 2015 and 2017). Background for the entire study: In model experiments, template switching captured about one uniquely barcoded TCR beta cDNA molecule for every two T cells. Using the same blood draw, the study looked at two additional independent replicas of 1 million unique cDNA reads for two donors, one aged 18 to 30 and the other aged 80 or older. The donors were divided into four age groups: young (average 16 years), middle-aged (roughly 40), aged (roughly 60) and long-lived (82). The study measured age-related changes in TCR beta repertoire diversity using deep sequencing normalized with unique cDNA molecular identifiers. General conclusions and limits of the study: Conclusive comparison of naive and antigen-experienced compartments was prevented by the profiling of bulk unsorted PBMCs. Observed TCR beta diversity correlated strongly with the percentage of naive T cells measured by flow cytometry. Observed TCR beta diversity per million T cells fell roughly linearly with age, and a significant reduction was already apparent by age about 38. Compared with the aged group, the long-lived group had more naive CD4+ T cells, fewer expanded clones and increased TCR diversity, suggesting age selection. Because donor CMV infection status was unknown, age-related changes in expanded clonotypes were potentially confounded. Estimates of total diversity from one million sequenced T cells were regarded as lower bounds and underestimates.

Library creation used 5' RACE. Data came from an Illumina HiSeq 2500. A second roughly 7 to 11 cycle PCR used a sample-barcoded 5' primer and a J-beta primer mix. A template-switch 5' adaptor carrying 12 random nucleotides introduced a unique molecular identifier onto each TCR beta cDNA molecule. Each sample yielded at least 2.5 million CDR3-containing paired-end reads. The Mint cDNA synthesis kit, primed by a TRBC-specific oligonucleotide, was used to synthesize first-strand cDNA from all RNA. After uracil-DNA glycosylase treatment, a first 18-cycle PCR used universal primers M1SS and BC2_uni_R on all cDNA. In the authors' own workflow: Each sample was normalized by randomly selecting 1 million high-quality reads, each carrying a distinct molecular identifier. Instead of being binned into consensus sequences, reads with shared molecular identifiers were discarded. MiTCR, run with a Q25 quality threshold and the strictest error-elimination algorithm, handled CDR3 identification, clonotype clustering and error correction. Lower-bound total TCR beta diversity was estimated with a nonparametric unseen species model using Euler transformation. TCRdb reprocessing: public reads trimmed at Q25 with fastp, clones called with MiXCR, in-frame beta chains kept. Records with the same CDR3 protein are collapsed into one entry carrying the most frequent genes and DNA. TCRdb's processing, not the study's, gives the V and J calls here. In this sample the table shows more than 450,000 distinct CDR3 sequences, approximately 26% of which occur a single time. Approximately 3.6% of the sample is in the top ten clones.

The donors were 40 or so Caucasian individuals from Russia, aged roughly 6 to 100 years, who were systemically healthy. Roughly 10 milliliters of peripheral blood were drawn from each donor into EDTA-treated Vacutainer tubes. PBMCs were isolated by Ficoll-Paque density-gradient centrifugation, with at least 7 million obtained per sample. Trizol reagent was used to extract total RNA from PBMCs, with at least 6 micrograms per sample. The percentages of naive CD45RAhigh/CD27high T cells were determined by flow cytometry on a PBMC aliquot from every donor. Taken from cysteine to phenylalanine, the CDR3 has 15 residues. Solely the CDR3 DNA is kept, with 45 bases framed from the first base. The germline V gene provides CDR1 MNHEY and CDR2 SVGAGI. Relative to germline, V is 4 bases shorter and J is 2 bases shorter, with 15 bases between their ends. This clonotype was recorded a few times. No cognate antigen has been identified for it. Base qualities are not recorded, but no much larger clone differs from it by a single base.

These data were also filed under a second study, of T cells of mothers and their children. As the second paper documents: Donors were nine systemically healthy Caucasian individuals: three mothers and their six children. cDNA synthesis used all of the extracted RNA, with 1.5 ug of RNA in each 15 ul reaction. In the second PCR, sample barcodes and 2-4 random nucleotides were introduced via the M1S primer. Each mother yielded over 9 million TCR beta CDR3 reads and each child 2.5 million to 3 million reads. TCR recombination output is similarly shaped by thymic selection in related and unrelated pairs, with a minor effect exerted by inherited differences. Normalized repertoire overlap was always found to be slightly, but never significantly, higher in related mother-child pairs than in unrelated mother-child pairs. No persistent microchimeric T cell clones were detected, at a sensitivity of roughly 100 clones per million clonotypes. Deep NGS was used in the study to compare the TCR beta repertoires of mothers and children and to look for features that separate related mother-child pairs from unrelated individuals. On average, the children were about 10 +/- 4 years old, while the mothers were approximately 41 +/- 4 years old. After adapter ligation with NEBNext reagents, the libraries were sequenced on Illumina HiSeq 2000 with 100+100 nt paired-end reads. To prevent cross-contamination, the mother and child libraries were prepared one month apart and sequenced in separate runs. Between roughly 500,000 and 2,300,000 distinct TCR beta clonotypes were identified per donor. Naive TCR beta clonotypes were estimated from low-frequency clonotypes matched to each donor's FACS-determined naive share, without sorting.

The sample taken for sequencing was blood. The sequence links TRBV6-5 to TRBJ2-7; the D gene cannot be resolved reliably. The TCR comes from a boy under 10 years old in good health. The bases read TGTGCCAGCAGTTCAGACCTGAACGTACCCTACGAGCAGTACTTC. It codes for CASSSDLNVPYEQYF.